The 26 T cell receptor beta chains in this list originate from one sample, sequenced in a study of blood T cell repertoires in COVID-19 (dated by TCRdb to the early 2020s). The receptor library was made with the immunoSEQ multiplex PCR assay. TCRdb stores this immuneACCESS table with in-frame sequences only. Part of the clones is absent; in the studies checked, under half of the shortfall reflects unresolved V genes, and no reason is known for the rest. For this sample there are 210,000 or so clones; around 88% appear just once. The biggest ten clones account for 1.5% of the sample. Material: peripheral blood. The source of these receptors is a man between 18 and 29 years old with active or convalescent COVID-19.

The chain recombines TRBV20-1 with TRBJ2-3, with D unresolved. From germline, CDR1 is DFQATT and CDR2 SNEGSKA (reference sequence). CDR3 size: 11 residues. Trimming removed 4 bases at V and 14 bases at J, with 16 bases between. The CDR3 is CSANLIRGAYF. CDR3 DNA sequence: TGCAGTGCTAACTTGATCCGTGGAGCGTATTTT.

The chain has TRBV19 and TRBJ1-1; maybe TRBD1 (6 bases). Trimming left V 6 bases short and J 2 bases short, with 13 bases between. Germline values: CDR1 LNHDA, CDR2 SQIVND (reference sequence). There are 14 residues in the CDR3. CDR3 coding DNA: TGTGCCAGTAGCCACGGGACACAAAACACTGAAGCTTTCTTT. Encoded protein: CASSHGTQNTEAFF.

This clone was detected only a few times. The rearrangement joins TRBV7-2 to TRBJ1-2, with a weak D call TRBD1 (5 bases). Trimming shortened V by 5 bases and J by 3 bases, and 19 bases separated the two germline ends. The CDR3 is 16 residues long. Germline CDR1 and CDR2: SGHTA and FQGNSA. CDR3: CASSIGPYQGDYGYTF. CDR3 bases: TGTGCCAGCAGCATTGGGCCTTACCAGGGCGACTATGGCTACACCTTC.

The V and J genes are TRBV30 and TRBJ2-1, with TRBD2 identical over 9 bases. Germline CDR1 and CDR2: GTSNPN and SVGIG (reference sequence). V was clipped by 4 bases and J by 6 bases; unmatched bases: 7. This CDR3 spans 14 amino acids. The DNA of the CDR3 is TGTGCCTGGATCGTGACTAGCGGAGGCAATGAGCAGTTCTTC. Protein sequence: CAWIVTSGGNEQFF.

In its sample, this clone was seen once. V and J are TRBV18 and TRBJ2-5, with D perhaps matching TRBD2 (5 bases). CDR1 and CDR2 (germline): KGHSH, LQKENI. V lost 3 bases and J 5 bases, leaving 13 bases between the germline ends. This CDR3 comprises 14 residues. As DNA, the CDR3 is TGTGCCAGCTCACCTAGCGCCGGCCGTGAGACCCAGTACTTC. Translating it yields CASSPSAGRETQYF.

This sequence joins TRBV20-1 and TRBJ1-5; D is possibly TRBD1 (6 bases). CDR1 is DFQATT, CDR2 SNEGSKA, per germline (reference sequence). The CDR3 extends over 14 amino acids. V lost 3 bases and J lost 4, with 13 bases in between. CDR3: CSASGGTRNQPQHF. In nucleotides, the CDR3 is TGCAGTGCTAGTGGTGGGACACGGAATCAGCCCCAGCATTTT.

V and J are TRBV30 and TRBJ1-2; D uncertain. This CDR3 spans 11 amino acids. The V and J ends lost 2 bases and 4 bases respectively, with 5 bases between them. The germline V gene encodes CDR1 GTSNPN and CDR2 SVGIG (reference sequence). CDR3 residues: CAWSTAYGYTF. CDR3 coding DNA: TGTGCCTGGAGTACAGCCTATGGCTACACCTTC.

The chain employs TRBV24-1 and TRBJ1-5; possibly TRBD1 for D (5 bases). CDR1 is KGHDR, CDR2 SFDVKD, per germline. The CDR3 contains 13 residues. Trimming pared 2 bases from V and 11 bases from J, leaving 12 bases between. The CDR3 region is CATSDWRGGAQHF. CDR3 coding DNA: TGTGCCACCAGTGATTGGAGGGGCGGCGCCCAGCATTTT.

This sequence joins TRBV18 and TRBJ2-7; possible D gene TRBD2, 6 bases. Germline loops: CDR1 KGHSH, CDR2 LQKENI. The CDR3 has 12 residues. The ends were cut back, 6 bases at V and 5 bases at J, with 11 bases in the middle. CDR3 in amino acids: CASSLGGNEQYF. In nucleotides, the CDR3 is TGTGCCAGCTCGCTGGGAGGTAACGAGCAGTACTTC.

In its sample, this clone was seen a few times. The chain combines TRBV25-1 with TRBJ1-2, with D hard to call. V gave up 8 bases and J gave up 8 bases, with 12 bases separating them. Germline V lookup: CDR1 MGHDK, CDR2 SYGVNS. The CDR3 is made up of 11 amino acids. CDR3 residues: CASELDSGYTF. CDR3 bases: TGTGCCAGCGAACTTGATTCGGGCTACACCTTC.

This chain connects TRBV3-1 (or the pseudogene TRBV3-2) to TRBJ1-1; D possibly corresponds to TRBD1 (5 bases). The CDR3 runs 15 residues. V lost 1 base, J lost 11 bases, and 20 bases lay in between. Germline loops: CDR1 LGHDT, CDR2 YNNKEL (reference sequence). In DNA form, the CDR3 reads TGTGCCAGCAGCCAAGTGGCAGGGCCGATAAGGACGGCTTTCTTT. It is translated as CASSQVAGPIRTAFF.

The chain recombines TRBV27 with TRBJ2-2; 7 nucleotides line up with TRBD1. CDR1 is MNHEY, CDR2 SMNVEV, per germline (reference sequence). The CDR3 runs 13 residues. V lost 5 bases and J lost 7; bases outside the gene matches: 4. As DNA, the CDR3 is TGTGCCAGCAGTATACAGGGGAGCGGGGAGCTGTTTTTT. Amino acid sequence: CASSIQGSGELFF.

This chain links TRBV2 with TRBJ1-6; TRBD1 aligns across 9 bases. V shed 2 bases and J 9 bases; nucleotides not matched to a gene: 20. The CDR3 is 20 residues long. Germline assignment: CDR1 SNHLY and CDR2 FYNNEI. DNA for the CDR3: TGTGCCAGCAGTGAACTGTGGGGTAGGGGGACAGGGTCCCGGGCTTCACCCCTCCACTTT. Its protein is CASSELWGRGTGSRASPLHF.

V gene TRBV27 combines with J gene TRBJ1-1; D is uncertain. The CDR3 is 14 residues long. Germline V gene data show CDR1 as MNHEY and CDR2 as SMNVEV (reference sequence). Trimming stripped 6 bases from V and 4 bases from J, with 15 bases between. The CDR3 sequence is CASSPHAEGTEAFF. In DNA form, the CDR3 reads TGTGCCAGCAGCCCCCATGCTGAGGGCACTGAAGCTTTCTTT.

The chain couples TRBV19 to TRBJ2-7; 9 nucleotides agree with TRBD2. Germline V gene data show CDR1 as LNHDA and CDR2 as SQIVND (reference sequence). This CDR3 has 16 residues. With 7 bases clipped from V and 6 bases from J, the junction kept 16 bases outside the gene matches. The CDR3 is CASMGSGSLGGSEQYF. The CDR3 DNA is TGTGCCAGTATGGGTAGCGGGAGCTTGGGTGGGTCCGAGCAGTACTTC.

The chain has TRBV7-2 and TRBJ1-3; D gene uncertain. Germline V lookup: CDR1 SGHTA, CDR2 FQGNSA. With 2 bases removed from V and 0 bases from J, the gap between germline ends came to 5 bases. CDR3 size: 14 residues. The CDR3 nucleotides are TGTGCCAGCAGCTTATCCAACTCTGGAAACACCATATATTTT. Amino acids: CASSLSNSGNTIYF.

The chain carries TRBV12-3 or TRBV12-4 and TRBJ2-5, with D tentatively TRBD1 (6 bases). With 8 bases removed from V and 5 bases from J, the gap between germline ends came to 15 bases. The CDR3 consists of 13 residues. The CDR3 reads CASRLSGAETQYF. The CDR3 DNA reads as TGTGCCAGCCGCTTATCAGGGGCGGAGACCCAGTACTTC.

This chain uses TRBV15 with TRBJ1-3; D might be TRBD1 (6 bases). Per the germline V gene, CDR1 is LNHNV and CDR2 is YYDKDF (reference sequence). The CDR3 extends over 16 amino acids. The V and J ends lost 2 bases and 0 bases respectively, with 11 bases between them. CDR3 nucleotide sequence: TGTGCCACCAGCAGATCCCAGGGGATCTCTGGAAACACCATATATTTT. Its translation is CATSRSQGISGNTIYF. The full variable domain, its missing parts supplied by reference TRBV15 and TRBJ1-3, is DAMVIQNPRYQVTQFGKPVTLSCSQTLNHNVMYWYQQKSSQAPKLLFHYYDKDFNNEADTPDNFQSRRPNTSFCFLDIRSPGLGDTAMYLCATSRSQGISGNTIYFGEGSWLTVV.

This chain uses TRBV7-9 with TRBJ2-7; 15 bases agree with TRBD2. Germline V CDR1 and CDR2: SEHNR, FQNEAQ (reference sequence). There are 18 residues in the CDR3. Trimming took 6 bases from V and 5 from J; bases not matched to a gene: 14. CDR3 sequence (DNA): TGTGCCAGCAGTTTCCAGGGCGGACTAGCGGGAGGGCCGGACGAGCAGTACTTC. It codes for CASSFQGGLAGGPDEQYF. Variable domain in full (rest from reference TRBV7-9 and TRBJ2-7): DTGVSQNPRHKITKRGQNVTFRCDPISEHNRLYWYRQTLGQGPEFLTYFQNEAQLEKSRLLSDRFSAERPKGSFSTLEIQRTEQGDSAMYLCASSFQGGLAGGPDEQYFGPGTRLTVT.

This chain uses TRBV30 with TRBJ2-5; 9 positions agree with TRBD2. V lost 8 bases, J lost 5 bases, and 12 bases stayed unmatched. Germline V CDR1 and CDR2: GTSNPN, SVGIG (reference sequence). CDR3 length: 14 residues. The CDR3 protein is CAGSLAGPGETQYF. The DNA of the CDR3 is TGTGCCGGGTCCCTAGCGGGGCCAGGGGAGACCCAGTACTTC.

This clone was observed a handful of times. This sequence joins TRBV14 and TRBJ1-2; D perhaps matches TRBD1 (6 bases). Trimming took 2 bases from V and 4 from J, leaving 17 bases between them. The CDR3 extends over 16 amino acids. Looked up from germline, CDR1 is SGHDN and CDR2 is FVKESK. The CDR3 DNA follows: TGTGCCAGCAGCCAATCCGACAGGCCCCTACTCTATGGCTACACCTTC. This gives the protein CASSQSDRPLLYGYTF.

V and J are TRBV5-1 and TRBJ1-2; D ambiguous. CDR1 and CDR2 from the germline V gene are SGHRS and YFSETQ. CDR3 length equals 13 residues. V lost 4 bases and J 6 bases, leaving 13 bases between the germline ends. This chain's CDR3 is CASSPHGEDGYTF. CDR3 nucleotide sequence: TGCGCCAGCAGCCCTCACGGGGAGGATGGCTACACCTTC.

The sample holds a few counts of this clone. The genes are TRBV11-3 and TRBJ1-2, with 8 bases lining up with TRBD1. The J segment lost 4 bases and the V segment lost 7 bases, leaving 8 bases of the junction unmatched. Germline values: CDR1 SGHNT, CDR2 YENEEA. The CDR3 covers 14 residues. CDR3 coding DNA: TGTGCCAGCATCCCGGACAGGGAAGCCTATGGCTACACCTTC. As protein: CASIPDREAYGYTF. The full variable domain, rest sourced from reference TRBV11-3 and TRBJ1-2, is EAGVVQSPRYKIIEKKQPVAFWCNPISGHNTLYWYLQNLGQGPELLIRYENEEAVDDSQLPKDRFSAERLKGVDSTLKIQPAELGDSAVYLCASIPDREAYGYTFGSGTRLTVV.

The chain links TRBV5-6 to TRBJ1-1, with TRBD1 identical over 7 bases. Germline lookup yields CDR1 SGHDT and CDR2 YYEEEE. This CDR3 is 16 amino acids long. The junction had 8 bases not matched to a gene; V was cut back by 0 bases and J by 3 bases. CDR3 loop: CASSLAGQARYTEAFF. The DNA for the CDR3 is TGTGCCAGCAGCTTGGCCGGACAGGCCCGGTACACTGAAGCTTTCTTT.

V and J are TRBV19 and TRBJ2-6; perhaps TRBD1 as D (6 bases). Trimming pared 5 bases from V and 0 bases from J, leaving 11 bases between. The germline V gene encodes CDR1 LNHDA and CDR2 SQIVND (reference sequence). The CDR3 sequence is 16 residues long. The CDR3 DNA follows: TGTGCCAGTAGTCAAGACAGGACCTCTGGGGCCAACGTCCTGACTTTC. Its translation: CASSQDRTSGANVLTF.

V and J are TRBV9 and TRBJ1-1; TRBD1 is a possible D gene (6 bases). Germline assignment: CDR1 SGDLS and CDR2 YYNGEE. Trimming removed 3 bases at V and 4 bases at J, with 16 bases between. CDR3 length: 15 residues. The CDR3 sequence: CASSALTGTTTEAFF. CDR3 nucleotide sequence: TGTGCCAGCAGCGCCCTCACAGGGACCACCACTGAAGCTTTCTTT.